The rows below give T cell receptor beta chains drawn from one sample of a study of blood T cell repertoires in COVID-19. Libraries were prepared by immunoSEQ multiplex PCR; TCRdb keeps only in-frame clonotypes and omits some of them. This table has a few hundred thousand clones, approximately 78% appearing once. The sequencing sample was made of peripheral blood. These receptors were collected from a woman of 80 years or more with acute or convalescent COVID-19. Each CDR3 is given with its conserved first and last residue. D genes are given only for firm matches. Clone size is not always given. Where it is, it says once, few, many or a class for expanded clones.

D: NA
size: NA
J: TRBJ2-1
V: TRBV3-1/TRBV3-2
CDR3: CASSLRGQRDEQFF
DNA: TGTGCCAGCAGCCTCAGGGGCCAACGGGATGAGCAGTTCTTC

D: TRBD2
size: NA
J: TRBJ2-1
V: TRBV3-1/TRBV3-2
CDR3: CASSKSSGSIYEQFF
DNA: TGTGCCAGCAGCAAGTCTAGCGGGAGTATCTATGAGCAGTTCTTC

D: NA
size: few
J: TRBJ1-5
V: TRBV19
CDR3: CASMQNGQPQHF
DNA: TGTGCCAGTATGCAAAATGGCCAGCCCCAGCATTTT

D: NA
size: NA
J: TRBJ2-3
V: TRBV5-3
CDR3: CARSFKGEGSKSSSTDTQYF
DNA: TGTGCCAGAAGCTTCAAGGGGGAGGGGTCCAAGTCCTCTAGCACAGATACGCAGTATTTT

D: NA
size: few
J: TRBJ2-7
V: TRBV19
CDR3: CASSNRGGSSYEQYF
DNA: TGTGCCAGTAGTAACAGGGGAGGCAGCTCCTACGAGCAGTACTTC

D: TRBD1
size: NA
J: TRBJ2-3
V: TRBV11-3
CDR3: CASTPFPGTGILRDTQYF
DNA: TGTGCCAGCACCCCTTTCCCCGGGACAGGGATCCTTCGAGATACGCAGTATTTT

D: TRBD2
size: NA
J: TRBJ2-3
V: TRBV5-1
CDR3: CASSLNGLATTSSTDTQYF
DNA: TGCGCCAGCAGCTTGAACGGACTAGCGACCACTTCTAGCACAGATACGCAGTATTTT

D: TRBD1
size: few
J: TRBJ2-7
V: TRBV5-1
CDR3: CASTGDRGDYEQYF
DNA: TGCGCCAGCACTGGGGACAGAGGGGACTACGAGCAGTACTTC

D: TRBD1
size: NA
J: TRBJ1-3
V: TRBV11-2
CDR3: CASSFDTGAYSGNTIYF
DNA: TGTGCCAGCAGCTTCGATACAGGGGCTTACTCTGGAAACACCATATATTTT

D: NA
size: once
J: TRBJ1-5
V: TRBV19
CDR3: CATAEEGNQPQHF
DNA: TGTGCCACGGCCGAGGAAGGCAATCAGCCCCAGCATTTT